This TCR beta chain was found in a study of blood T cell repertoires in COVID-19. Original methodology: Counts of nucleated cells, estimated from reference gene primer amplification, were obtained. Clones were read by immunoSEQ multiplex PCR, and TCRdb kept only the in-frame ones, dropping some. From that table come the V and J calls and clone size; the DNA was used to work out D and trimming. Seen here are approximately 90,000 clones, about three quarters observed once, and the top ten hold approximately 15%. Trimming left V 3 bases short and J 0 bases short, with 13 bases between. The germline CDR1 and CDR2 sequences are SGHNT and YYREEE (reference sequence). This CDR3 spans 16 amino acids.

This TCR derives from a woman of 80 years or more with acute or convalescent COVID-19. Sequenced input: peripheral blood. The chain links TRBV5-4 to TRBJ1-3, with a weak D call TRBD1 (5 bases). The CDR3 loop is CASSSGGAYSGNTIYF. The CDR3 DNA reads as TGTGCCAGCAGCTCGGGAGGGGCCTACTCTGGAAACACCATATATTTT.